The rows below give T cell receptor beta chains drawn from one sample of a study of radiation and T cells in renal cell carcinoma. The repertoire was sequenced with immunoSEQ multiplex PCR; TCRdb's copy has only in-frame clones and lacks some. The sample has some 150,000 clones, 80% to 90% seen once. The material was blood, obtained from a patient whose treatment included radiotherapy and nephrectomy. These receptors were taken from a woman aged 45 to 65 with renal cell carcinoma. Each CDR3 is given with its conserved first and last residue. Fields, in order: V gene, clone size, J gene, D gene, CDR3 protein, CDR3 DNA. D genes are given only for firm matches. Clone size, where shown, is once, few, many, or a class for clones that have expanded.

TRBV6-1	few	TRBJ2-3	.	CASSEGSGRGTDTQYF	TGTGCCAGCAGTGAAGGTAGCGGACGGGGCACAGATACGCAGTATTTT
TRBV16	.	TRBJ1-1	.	CASSPQPPANTEAFF	TGTGCCAGCAGCCCTCAACCTCCGGCGAACACTGAAGCTTTCTTT
TRBV7-9	once	TRBJ2-1	TRBD2	CASSLVPSGTSGSNEQFF	TGTGCCAGCAGCTTAGTCCCATCTGGGACTAGCGGGAGCAATGAGCAGTTCTTC
TRBV2	.	TRBJ1-2	.	CASSEVASIYGYTF	TGTGCCAGCAGTGAAGTGGCCTCTATCTATGGCTACACCTTC
TRBV7-8	.	TRBJ1-1	.	CASSLRGVEAFF	TGTGCCAGCAGCTTACGCGGGGTTGAAGCTTTCTTT
TRBV5-1	.	TRBJ1-1	TRBD1	CASSIGQVGGEAFF	TGCGCCAGCAGCATTGGACAGGTGGGGGGCGAAGCTTTCTTT
TRBV7-2	once	TRBJ2-1	.	CASSREVSSYNEQFF	TGTGCCAGCAGCCGCGAGGTCAGCTCCTACAATGAGCAGTTCTTC
TRBV7-9	few	TRBJ2-1	TRBD1	CASRPKTGVEEQFF	TGTGCCAGCAGACCAAAAACAGGGGTGGAAGAGCAGTTCTTC
TRBV9	.	TRBJ1-6	.	CASSAVYNSPLHF	TGTGCCAGCAGCGCTGTATATAATTCACCCCTCCACTTT
TRBV7-2	.	TRBJ2-3	.	CASSLGLLPDTQYF	TGTGCCAGCAGCTTAGGATTATTGCCAGATACGCAGTATTTT
TRBV11-2	.	TRBJ2-7	.	CASSFTAHEQYF	TGTGCCAGCAGCTTCACCGCCCACGAGCAGTACTTC
TRBV2	.	TRBJ1-5	.	CASSDGGSNQPQHF	TGTGCCAGCAGTGATGGCGGTAGCAATCAGCCCCAGCATTTT
TRBV6-5	.	TRBJ1-2	.	CASSYAGDVYGYTF	TGTGCCAGCAGTTATGCGGGGGACGTCTATGGCTACACCTTC
TRBV7-2	.	TRBJ2-7	.	CASSATDSYEQYF	TGTGCCAGCAGCGCGACGGACTCCTACGAGCAGTACTTC
TRBV30	.	TRBJ1-6	.	CAWKGDLIFSPLHF	TGTGCCTGGAAAGGTGATCTCATATTTTCACCCCTCCACTTT
TRBV21-1	.	TRBJ2-7	.	CASSKSRQDNYEQYF	TGTGCCAGCAGCAAGTCGAGACAGGATAACTACGAGCAGTACTTC
TRBV5-1	.	TRBJ1-2	.	CASSPGGTALFDGYTF	TGCGCCAGCAGCCCTGGGGGGACCGCCCTGTTCGATGGCTACACCTTC
TRBV5-4	.	TRBJ2-1	TRBD2	CASSRSGGSSYNEQFF	TGTGCCAGCAGCCGGAGCGGGGGGTCCTCCTACAATGAGCAGTTCTTC
TRBV5-1	.	TRBJ1-2	.	CASSEPGVAYGYTF	TGCGCCAGCAGCGAGCCAGGGGTAGCCTATGGCTACACCTTC
TRBV4-1	.	TRBJ1-4	.	CASSQDVATNEKLFF	TGCGCCAGCAGCCAAGATGTGGCAACTAATGAAAAACTGTTTTTT
TRBV21-1	.	TRBJ1-1	.	CASRQGKGGTEAFF	TGTGCCAGCAGACAGGGTAAAGGGGGGACTGAAGCTTTCTTT